This T cell receptor beta chain was captured in a study of cytomegalovirus exposure and HLA in healthy donors. Comment on this clone: Its cognate antigen is unknown.

Study results and caveats: In a later analysis, V- and J-gene trimming of beta chains associated with a DCLRE1C missense variant, replicated independently. In a later analysis, HLA-associated beta chains showed higher expansion and lower generation probabilities than comparable chains.

V lost 3 bases to trimming and J lost 1 base, with 13 bases between them. Germline V lookup: CDR1 MNHEY, CDR2 SMNVEV (reference sequence). The CDR3 is made up of 16 amino acids. This PCR relied on a set of 60 Vbeta primers and 13 Jbeta primers. The assay was immunoSEQ multiplex PCR, and TCRdb's table has in-frame clones only and misses some. Counted here are 130,000 to 150,000 clones, around four fifths occurring once; the ten biggest clones make up about 2.9%. The sample consisted of PBMCs. The chain employs TRBV27 and TRBJ2-1; D perhaps matches TRBD2 (5 bases). This receptor was taken from a female donor in good health and CMV-seronegative. The chain's CDR3 is CASSLSLVHSYNEQFF. In DNA, the CDR3 is TGTGCCAGCAGTTTGTCACTAGTTCATTCCTACAATGAGCAGTTCTTC.